This T cell receptor beta chain comes out of a study of cytomegalovirus exposure and HLA in healthy donors. Study results and caveats: The study recorded fewer than 200 TCR beta chains that were cytomegalovirus-associated. Rarity characterized most TCR sequences, yet some public TCRs appeared in many donors.

TCRdb keeps only in-frame clones here, not all; method: immunoSEQ multiplex PCR. The data contain about 220,000 clones, approximately 80% of them singletons. About this clone itself: The antigen remains unidentified.

Germline assignment: CDR1 LGHNT and CDR2 FRNRAP. The CDR3 has 14 residues. The V gene lost 5 bases and the J gene lost 3 bases, with 14 bases spanning the gap. Sequenced sample: PBMCs. The TCR originated in a woman aged 30 to 39 in good health and CMV-seropositive. This chain uses TRBV12-5 with TRBJ2-7; perhaps D is TRBD1 or TRBD2 (6 bases each). DNA of the CDR3: TGTGCTAGTGGTACTCGGGGGCGGGGCTACGAGCAGTACTTC. Its protein product is CASGTRGRGYEQYF.